The clone carrying this T cell receptor beta chain was seen just once. The data belong to a study of blood T cell repertoires in COVID-19. From germline, CDR1 is MGHDK and CDR2 SYGVNS. The V and J ends lost 1 base and 6 bases, in that order; junction bases with no gene match: 8. The CDR3 is 15 residues long. As processed by the authors: Scientists estimated how many nucleated cells there were by amplifying reference gene primers. Repertoires were generated with immunoSEQ multiplex PCR, while TCRdb's copy carries only in-frame clones and drops some. V, J and clone size derive from that table, while D and trimming were established from the DNA sequence. The table includes about 670,000 clones, 80% to 90% detected once.

This receptor was obtained from a woman between 18 and 29 years old with acute or convalescent COVID-19. This rearrangement joins TRBV25-1 to TRBJ1-2; 7 nucleotides line up with TRBD1. The sample consisted of peripheral blood. The CDR3 here is CASSESRGEWDGYTF. The CDR3, as DNA: TGTGCCAGCAGTGAATCCAGGGGGGAATGGGATGGCTACACCTTC.